Shown below are 23 T cell receptor beta chains from a single sample sequenced in a study of CD8 T cells in ankylosing spondylitis. Study conclusions and caveats: A motif in TCR beta, a set of seven to nine highly homologous variants, appeared characteristic of ankylosing spondylitis blood.

TCRdb re-called the 5' RACE reads through MiXCR, storing one row per CDR3 protein. The table lists about 500,000 distinct CDR3 sequences, roughly 13% of them singletons. These receptors' targets are unknown. The material sequenced was blood, either unsorted or a sorted T cell fraction (not recorded which). Receptors originate from a male donor with ankylosing spondylitis.

The rearrangement links TRBV20-1 to TRBJ1-6, with D maybe TRBD1 (5 bases). The CDR3 sequence is 14 residues long. V was cut by 0 bases and J by 14 bases, with 17 bases left in between. Looked up from germline, CDR1 is DFQATT and CDR2 is SNEGSKA (reference sequence). CDR3 sequence: CSARDGGGAESLHF. The CDR3, as DNA: TGCAGTGCTAGAGATGGTGGCGGGGCCGAGTCCCTCCACTTT.

This clonotype has a handful of counts. The V call is TRBV20-1, the J call TRBJ1-6, with 10 bases aligning to TRBD1. The CDR3 spans 17 residues. The ends lost 0 bases at V and 9 bases at J; junction bases unmatched: 11. Germline CDR1 reads DFQATT; CDR2 reads SNEGSKA (reference sequence). CDR3 protein: CSARDSGTGEKSSPLHF. CDR3 DNA sequence: TGCAGTGCTAGAGATTCAGGGACAGGGGAGAAAAGTTCACCCCTCCACTTT.

The gene calls are TRBV20-1 and TRBJ2-1; D uncertain. The CDR3 consists of 14 residues. The germline V gene encodes CDR1 DFQATT and CDR2 SNEGSKA (reference sequence). V was pared by 2 bases and J by 7 bases, with 15 bases between. The CDR3 protein is CSARPPQQRNEQFF. The CDR3 region has the DNA TGCAGTGCTAGACCCCCCCAGCAAAGGAATGAGCAGTTCTTC.

This clonotype was seen more than once but under ten times. CDR3 nucleotide sequence: TGCGCCAGCAGCGACGGGACAGCCAACTCCTACGAGCAGTACTTC. Its protein is CASSDGTANSYEQYF. The chain has TRBV5-1 and TRBJ2-7, with 7 positions matching TRBD1. The CDR3 totals 15 residues. The V segment lost 4 bases and the J segment 0 bases; nucleotides outside the gene matches: 7. Germline-derived CDR1 and CDR2 are SGHRS and YFSETQ.

This CDR3 is CASSPIPFYNEQFF. In nucleotides, the CDR3 is TGTGCCAGCAGCCCGATCCCCTTCTACAATGAGCAGTTCTTC. This chain links TRBV11-1 with TRBJ2-1; no reliable D call. Germline V gene data show CDR1 as SGHAT and CDR2 as FQDESV (reference sequence). V lost 5 bases, J lost 3 bases, and 11 bases lay in between. The CDR3 is 14 amino acids.

The sample holds a few counts of this clonotype. The chain uses TRBV7-9 and TRBJ2-1; 7 bases align to TRBD2. Germline V gene sequence: CDR1 SEHNR, CDR2 FQNEAQ (reference sequence). The V and J ends lost 2 bases and 3 bases, in that order; junction bases with no gene match: 7. CDR3 length equals 16 residues. CDR3 protein: CASSLWLADNYNEQFF. In nucleotides, the CDR3 is TGTGCCAGCAGCTTATGGCTAGCGGACAACTACAATGAGCAGTTCTTC.

The V call is TRBV2, the J call TRBJ2-7, with TRBD2 as a possible D gene (5 bases). V lost 11 bases and J 4 bases, leaving 24 bases between the germline ends. Germline assignment: CDR1 SNHLY and CDR2 FYNNEI. The CDR3 consists of 15 residues. CDR3 sequence reads: CASGISLGLVYEQYF. The CDR3, as DNA: TGTGCCTCAGGCATTTCCCTCGGACTCGTATACGAGCAGTACTTC.

The genes are TRBV5-1 and TRBJ2-3; TRBD2 aligns across 11 bases. V shed 4 bases and J 0 bases; nucleotides not matched to a gene: 4. The CDR3 loop spans 16 amino acids. Germline-derived CDR1 and CDR2 are SGHRS and YFSETQ. The CDR3 here is CASSTGLAESTDTQYF. CDR3 in DNA: TGCGCCAGCAGCACGGGACTAGCGGAAAGCACAGATACGCAGTATTTT.

In this sample, this clonotype turned up a few times. J is TRBJ1-1 and V is TRBV5-1; 8 nucleotides line up with TRBD1. J lost 4 bases, V lost 0 bases, and 5 bases had no gene match. This CDR3 has 15 residues. The germline gives CDR1 SGHRS, CDR2 YFSETQ. DNA of the CDR3: TGCGCCAGCAGCTTGGCCGCAGGGGGCGTCACTGAAGCTTTCTTT. Translated: CASSLAAGGVTEAFF.

In this sample, this clonotype turned up a few times. CDR3 DNA: TGTGCCAGCAGTCCGACAGCGGACACCATATATTTT. It encodes CASSPTADTIYF. The chain couples TRBV2 to TRBJ1-3, with a tentative D call TRBD1 (5 bases). Trimming took 5 bases from V and 8 from J, leaving 10 bases between them. The germline gives CDR1 SNHLY, CDR2 FYNNEI. The CDR3 is 12 amino acids.

The chain couples TRBV20-1 to TRBJ2-3; a weak D match, TRBD1 (5 bases). Germline V gene sequence: CDR1 DFQATT, CDR2 SNEGSKA (reference sequence). V was pared by 0 bases and J by 0 bases, with 10 bases between. The length of the CDR3 is 15 residues. CDR3 sequence: CSARDTGSSTDTQYF. Here the CDR3 DNA reads TGCAGTGCTAGAGATACAGGATCTAGCACAGATACGCAGTATTTT.

This clonotype was detected only a few times. J is TRBJ2-2 and V is TRBV7-9, with TRBD1 matching 10 bases. The CDR3 runs 17 residues. The V gene's germline CDR1 is SEHNR and CDR2 FQNEAQ (reference sequence). The J segment lost 0 bases and the V segment lost 8 bases, leaving 9 bases of the junction unmatched. DNA for the CDR3: TGTGCCAGCCCACCCCCGGGACAGGGGACGAACACCGGGGAGCTGTTTTTT. As protein: CASPPPGQGTNTGELFF.

This chain joins TRBV24-1 and TRBJ2-1; TRBD1 matches at 7 bases. J lost 4 bases, V lost 3 bases, and 5 bases had no gene match. Germline V gene data show CDR1 as KGHDR and CDR2 as SFDVKD. This CDR3 contains 15 residues. CDR3 amino acids: CATSDVNRGYNEQFF. In DNA form, the CDR3 reads TGTGCCACCAGTGATGTAAACAGGGGTTACAATGAGCAGTTCTTC.

J is TRBJ1-1 and V is TRBV29-1, with D maybe TRBD1 (5 bases). The germline gives CDR1 SQVTM, CDR2 ANQGSEA. The CDR3 loop spans 12 amino acids. Trimming removed 8 bases at V and 4 bases at J, with 14 bases between. CDR3: CSHPGGGTEAFF. CDR3 DNA: TGCAGCCACCCGGGGGGGGGCACTGAAGCTTTCTTT.

V gene TRBV11-2 combines with J gene TRBJ2-5, with TRBD1 matching over 10 bases. Germline lookup yields CDR1 SGHAT and CDR2 FQNNGV. With V trimmed by 5 bases and J by 1 base, 7 bases remained unmatched. This CDR3 region has 16 residues. CDR3 loop: CASSPQGTGAQETQYF. The CDR3 DNA follows: TGTGCCAGCAGCCCGCAGGGGACAGGGGCCCAAGAGACCCAGTACTTC.

The CDR3 region is CASSGDERGARYEQYF. The CDR3 DNA reads TGTGCCAGCAGCGGAGATGAAAGGGGCGCTCGCTACGAGCAGTACTTC. This chain links TRBV25-1 with TRBJ2-7, with D possibly TRBD1 on 5 matching bases. Germline-derived CDR1 and CDR2 are MGHDK and SYGVNS. Trimming stripped 6 bases from V and 3 bases from J, with 21 bases between. This CDR3 region has 16 residues.

The rearrangement joins TRBV7-6 to TRBJ1-1; D ambiguous. Germline V CDR1 and CDR2: SGHVS, FNYEAQ. Trimming shortened V by 5 bases and J by 5 bases, and 12 bases separated the two germline ends. The CDR3 spans 13 residues. The CDR3 here is CASSPHGGTEAFF. In DNA form, the CDR3 reads TGTGCCAGCAGCCCACACGGAGGTACTGAAGCTTTCTTT.

The rearrangement joins TRBV7-9 to TRBJ1-5; a weak D match, TRBD1 (5 bases). The CDR3 extends over 13 amino acids. Trimming took 6 bases from V and 5 from J, leaving 11 bases between them. Germline CDR1 reads SEHNR; CDR2 reads FQNEAQ (reference sequence). In nucleotides, the CDR3 is TGTGCCAGCAGTCAGGGAGAGTATCAGCCCCAGCATTTT. Its protein product is CASSQGEYQPQHF.

This clonotype occurred a few times. The rearrangement uses TRBV7-9 and TRBJ2-3; TRBD2 matches at 7 bases. After removal of 5 bases from V and 0 bases from J, the junction contained 11 bases not matched to a gene. Germline V gene data show CDR1 as SEHNR and CDR2 as FQNEAQ (reference sequence). The CDR3 runs to 17 residues. Here the CDR3 DNA reads TGTGCCAGCAGCCAAACCGGCAACGGGAGGAGCACAGATACGCAGTATTTT. Translating gives CASSQTGNGRSTDTQYF.

This clonotype was recorded a few times. This sequence joins TRBV10-2 and TRBJ2-1; possibly TRBD1 for D (7 bases). V gave up 10 bases and J gave up 2 bases, with 12 bases separating them. Germline lookup yields CDR1 WSHSY and CDR2 SAAADI. The CDR3 runs to 13 residues. The CDR3 spells CATQGGTYNEQFF. In DNA, the CDR3 is TGCGCCACCCAGGGGGGAACCTACAATGAGCAGTTCTTC.

The chain uses TRBV20-1 and TRBJ2-3; 12 bases match TRBD2. Germline-derived CDR1 and CDR2 are DFQATT and SNEGSKA (reference sequence). CDR3 length equals 17 residues. V trimming: 4 bases; J trimming: 3 bases; junction bases outside the gene matches: 11. As DNA, the CDR3 is TGCAGTGCTACCAAAGGACTAGCGGGATTAAGAACAGATACGCAGTATTTT. It yields the protein CSATKGLAGLRTDTQYF.

J is TRBJ1-4 and V is TRBV6-1, with TRBD1 as a possible D gene (5 bases). The CDR3 runs to 18 residues. The ends were cut back, 7 bases at V and 8 bases at J, with 29 bases in the middle. Germline lookup yields CDR1 MNHNS and CDR2 SASEGT. For the CDR3, the DNA is TGTGCCAGCACCCTGGGGCGGAGGTTACATGCGCGCAACGAAAAACTGTTTTTT. Its protein product is CASTLGRRLHARNEKLFF.

The rearrangement links TRBV14 to TRBJ2-1; TRBD2 is a possible D gene (6 bases). The CDR3 sequence is 16 residues long. The V end was cut by 0 bases, the J end by 5 bases, with 14 bases between. Germline V gene data show CDR1 as SGHDN and CDR2 as FVKESK. CDR3 residues: CASSQDLEGLDNEQFF. CDR3 nucleotides: TGTGCCAGCAGCCAAGATCTGGAGGGTTTGGACAATGAGCAGTTCTTC.